This T cell receptor beta chain was recovered during a study of OX40 agonist ivuxolimab in advanced cancers. The CDR3 is made up of 14 amino acids. Germline lookup yields CDR1 SNHLY and CDR2 FYNNEI. Trimming at V came to 6 bases and at J to 7 bases, leaving 7 bases not matched to a gene. Sequencing used immunoSEQ multiplex PCR; TCRdb keeps in-frame clones, though not all of them. The repertoire holds 60,000 to 85,000 clones, roughly 83% seen once, with roughly 1.4% in the top ten. The receptor was isolated from an adult with an advanced solid tumor such as melanoma, head and neck, liver or kidney cancer. The chain uses TRBV2 and TRBJ2-2; 8 bases are a match to TRBD2. Sequencing used CD4+ or CD8+ T cells sorted from blood, obtained in a trial of the OX40 agonist ivuxolimab. CDR3 amino acids: CASRQGREGGELFF. The CDR3 region has the DNA TGTGCCAGCAGACAGGGCCGGGAGGGCGGGGAGCTGTTTTTT.